This T cell receptor beta chain came from a study of T cell responses to AZD1222 COVID-19 vaccine. The study's findings and limits: CD4 TCRs covered the whole spike, strongest at regions 160-218 and 743-854.

Comment on this clone: Its cognate antigen is unknown.

The method was immunoSEQ multiplex PCR; TCRdb's version includes in-frame clones alone and lacks a portion of them. The sample holds about 140,000 clones, roughly 90% seen once. Trimming removed 1 base at V and 0 bases at J, with 21 bases between. Germline values: CDR1 SGHNT, CDR2 YENEEA. This CDR3 has 19 amino acids. This specimen consisted of peripheral blood, obtained on day 0 of AZD1222 vaccination. The chain is built from TRBV11-3 and TRBJ1-1; D not certain. The TCR comes from an adult in good health. The CDR3 spells CASSLVSYFRLDVNTEAFF. CDR3 DNA: TGTGCCAGCAGCTTAGTGAGTTATTTCCGACTGGATGTGAACACTGAAGCTTTCTTT.